This T cell receptor (beta chain) was documented in a study of blood T cell repertoires in COVID-19. Study summary: Acute and convalescent COVID-19 samples came from the United States, Italy and Spain.

This clone was seen repeatedly, ten times or more. Original processing notes: Quantification of nucleated cells was approximated via reference gene primer amplification. The table came from immunoSEQ multiplex PCR; TCRdb's copy has only in-frame clones and leaves some out. The V and J calls and clone size come from that table; D and trimming were worked out from the DNA. The sample has 380,000 or so clones, roughly 77% seen once. The CDR3 is 15 amino acids. Germline lookup yields CDR1 SGHNT and CDR2 YYREEE (reference sequence). The V gene end was trimmed by 2 bases and the J gene end by 0 bases; junction bases not matched to a gene: 3.

V is TRBV5-4 and J is TRBJ2-7; TRBD2 matches at 9 bases. Source material: peripheral blood. This clonotype was obtained from a human donor with acute or convalescent COVID-19. The donor label of this sample is uncertain. This CDR3 is CASSFLAGASYEQYF. The CDR3 nucleotides are TGTGCCAGCAGCTTTTTAGCGGGGGCCTCCTACGAGCAGTACTTC.